This T cell receptor beta chain was identified in a study of T cells in Graves' hyperthyroidism and ophthalmopathy. This clonotype was observed a single time. The CDR3 is 15 residues long. Germline V gene sequence: CDR1 SGHTA, CDR2 FQGTGA. V shed 1 base and J shed 4 bases, with 11 bases lying between them. Clinical symptoms, serum thyroxine and TRAb, thyroid ultrasound and orbital computed tomography together formed the diagnostic basis. PBMCs were obtained from over 8.5 ml fresh peripheral blood. The TCR beta CDR3 regions underwent amplification using RNA transcripts as the source. First-round RT-PCR with HTBI primers amplified the TCR CDR3 region. MiXCR, run by TCRdb on the multiplex PCR reads, gives a single entry per CDR3 protein. The data show approximately 590,000 distinct CDR3 sequences, 15% to 18% seen once.

The sample consisted of blood. The source is a woman between 25 and 40 years old with Graves' hyperthyroidism. This chain connects TRBV7-3 to TRBJ2-1, with no clear D. CDR3 loop: CASSLIPGSYNEQFF. In DNA, the CDR3 is TGTGCCAGCAGCTTAATTCCCGGCAGTTACAATGAGCAGTTCTTC.